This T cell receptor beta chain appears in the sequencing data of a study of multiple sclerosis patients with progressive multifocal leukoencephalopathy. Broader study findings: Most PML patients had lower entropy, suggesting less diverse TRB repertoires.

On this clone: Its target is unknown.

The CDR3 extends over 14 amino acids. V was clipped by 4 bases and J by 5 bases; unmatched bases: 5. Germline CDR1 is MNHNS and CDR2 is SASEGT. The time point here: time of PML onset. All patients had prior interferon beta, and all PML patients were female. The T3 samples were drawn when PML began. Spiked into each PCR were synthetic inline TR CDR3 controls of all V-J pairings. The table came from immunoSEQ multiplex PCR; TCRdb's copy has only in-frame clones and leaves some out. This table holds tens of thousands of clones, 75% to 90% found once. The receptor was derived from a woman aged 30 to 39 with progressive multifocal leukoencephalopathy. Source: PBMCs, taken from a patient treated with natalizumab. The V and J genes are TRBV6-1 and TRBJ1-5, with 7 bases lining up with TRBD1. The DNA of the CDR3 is TGTGCCAGCAGTGGGAGGGGGCCCCATCAGCCCCAGCATTTT. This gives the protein CASSGRGPHQPQHF.